This passage covers 19 T cell receptor beta chains from one sample sequenced in a study of post-analysis software for immune sequencing data. Notes on the study in general: Five or six TRBV segments, TRBV5-6, TRBV5-1 and TRBV20-1 among them, were found more frequent in patients than controls.

These TCRs are of unknown antigen specificity. Unique-molecular-identifier-tagged TCR beta cDNA libraries were used. TCRdb fed the PCR reads into MiXCR, producing one record per CDR3 protein. The data contain approximately 770,000 distinct CDR3 sequences, roughly 50% of them singletons. The material sequenced was blood. Every receptor here comes from a girl aged 10-17 years with multiple sclerosis.

The V gene is TRBV5-6, the J gene TRBJ1-4; 7 bases are shared with TRBD1. From germline, CDR1 is SGHDT and CDR2 YYEEEE. The CDR3 is 14 residues long. Losses at the gene ends were 3 bases for V and 11 bases for J; bases not matched to a gene: 10. CDR3 sequence reads: CASSWGDRAVKLFF. CDR3 bases: TGTGCCAGCAGCTGGGGGGACAGAGCTGTTAAACTGTTTTTT.

This clonotype has a handful of counts. The chain couples TRBV19 to TRBJ2-7; D remains unclear. V gave up 1 base and J gave up 0 bases, with 7 bases separating them. The CDR3 is 14 residues long. Germline V gives CDR1 LNHDA, CDR2 SQIVND (reference sequence). This CDR3 is CASSIAGLSYEQYF. The CDR3 DNA reads as TGTGCCAGTAGTATAGCGGGCCTCTCCTACGAGCAGTACTTC.

This clonotype occurred a few times. This chain joins TRBV20-1 and TRBJ1-2; D unresolved. Germline V CDR1 and CDR2: DFQATT, SNEGSKA (reference sequence). The CDR3 length is 13 residues. V lost 3 bases, J lost 5 bases, and 13 bases lay in between. In DNA, the CDR3 is TGCAGTGCTAGGACGAACAGAGAATATGGCTACACCTTC. The encoded protein is CSARTNREYGYTF.

This clonotype was observed a few times. The genes are TRBV7-9 and TRBJ2-7; 7 bases map to TRBD1. V shed 5 bases and J 1 base; nucleotides not matched to a gene: 8. CDR3 size: 15 residues. Per germline, CDR1 SEHNR and CDR2 FQNEAQ (reference sequence). DNA of the CDR3: TGTGCCAGCAGCCCGACAGGGCCAGGTTCCTACGAGCAGTACTTC. This codes for CASSPTGPGSYEQYF.

Here the CDR3 DNA reads TGTGCCAGCAGCCAAGATCTGACTAGCGGGAGGGTACACAATGAGCAGTTCTTC. Its protein is CASSQDLTSGRVHNEQFF. The chain recombines TRBV4-2 with TRBJ2-1, with 14 bases that match TRBD2. The germline CDR1 and CDR2 sequences are LGHNA and YNFKEQ. Trimming removed 0 bases from V and 5 bases from J; junction bases left unmatched: 6. CDR3 length: 18 amino acids.

Remarks on this clonotype: At one end the junction does not follow the germline gene, possibly because of a read error. The gene calls are TRBV7-7 and TRBJ2-1; 10 bases align to TRBD2. Germline-derived CDR1 and CDR2 are SSHAT and FNYEAQ (reference sequence). The CDR3 spans 18 residues. CDR3: CASSSQGSGRALGNEQFF. The CDR3, as DNA: TGTGCTAGCAGCTCTCAGGGGAGCGGGAGGGCCTTGGGGAATGAGCAGTTCTTC.

This clonotype is a singleton in its sample. The V and J genes are TRBV10-3 and TRBJ2-3; 9 positions match TRBD2. This CDR3 is built from 16 residues. V trimming: 4 bases; J trimming: 1 base; junction bases outside the gene matches: 6. Germline-derived CDR1 and CDR2 are ENHRY and SYGVKD. In nucleotides, the CDR3 is TGTGCCATCAGTGTCAGGTTAGCGGGAGGCACAGATACGCAGTATTTT. This gives the protein CAISVRLAGGTDTQYF.

Only a few counts were recorded for this clonotype. J is TRBJ2-6 and V is TRBV7-9; 9 nucleotides align to TRBD2. The CDR3 covers 18 residues. Per the germline V gene, CDR1 is SEHNR and CDR2 is FQNEAQ (reference sequence). V lost 5 bases and J lost 5; bases outside the gene matches: 13. DNA of the CDR3: TGTGCCAGCAGCCCCCCGATGGTTAGCGGGAGCCGGGCCAACGTCCTGACTTTC. Protein product: CASSPPMVSGSRANVLTF. Supplemented by reference TRBV7-9 and TRBJ2-6, the full variable domain reads DTGVSQNPRHKITKRGQNVTFRCDPISEHNRLYWYRQTLGQGPEFLTYFQNEAQLEKSRLLSDRFSAERPKGSFSTLEIQRTEQGDSAMYLCASSPPMVSGSRANVLTFGAGSRLTVL.

This clonotype was picked up a small number of times. This sequence joins TRBV29-1 and TRBJ2-1, with 9 bases aligning to TRBD2. CDR3 size: 16 residues. V was clipped by 3 bases and J by 6 bases; unmatched bases: 12. Germline CDR1 is SQVTM and CDR2 is ANQGSEA. The CDR3 coding sequence is TGCAGCGTTGAGCCAACCCCGGGACTAGCAACCAATGAGCAGTTCTTC. Translating gives CSVEPTPGLATNEQFF.

This clonotype occurred a few times. The V and J genes are TRBV6-1 and TRBJ2-7; D gene unclear. Trimming took off 6 bases at V and 0 bases at J, with 9 bases between the two ends. The germline CDR1 and CDR2 sequences are MNHNS and SASEGT. CDR3 size: 13 residues. CDR3 residues: CASRSASSYEQYF. As DNA, the CDR3 is TGTGCCAGCAGGTCGGCCAGCTCCTACGAGCAGTACTTC.

This clonotype was observed a few times. The chain has TRBV4-2 and TRBJ2-7, with D possibly TRBD2 on 5 matching bases. Trimming removed 0 bases from V and 3 bases from J, with 9 bases in between. Per the germline V gene, CDR1 is LGHNA and CDR2 is YNFKEQ. This CDR3 has 14 residues. In DNA form, the CDR3 reads TGTGCCAGCAGCCAAGACGGGGTTCTCTACGAGCAGTACTTC. It translates to CASSQDGVLYEQYF.

In nucleotides, the CDR3 is TGTGCCAGCAGTTACTTAAGGGGTCGGGACACTGAAGCTTTCTTT. This encodes CASSYLRGRDTEAFF. The rearrangement links TRBV6-5 to TRBJ1-1, with D possibly TRBD1 on 5 matching bases. Looked up from germline, CDR1 is MNHEY and CDR2 is SVGAGI. The V end lost 1 base, the J end lost 3 bases, and 12 bases lay between the germline ends. The CDR3 sequence is 15 residues long.

With respect to this clonotype: The junction departs from the called germline gene at one end, perhaps through a read error. The V and J genes are TRBV12-3 or TRBV12-4 and TRBJ1-2; D is possibly TRBD1 (5 bases). This CDR3 is built from 14 residues. The CDR3 nucleotides read TGTGCCAGCAGCCTGGGGTCGCAGGGCTATGACTACACCTTC. Translation gives CASSLGSQGYDYTF.

V and J are TRBV3-1 and TRBJ2-4; the D is unclear. The J call is doubtful: the DNA matches TRBJ2-7 better. The CDR3 extends over 15 amino acids. The germline V gene encodes CDR1 LGHDT and CDR2 YNNKEL (reference sequence). The CDR3: CASSPAVGVQYEQYF. CDR3 nucleotides: TGTGCCAGCAGCCCGGCGGTTGGGGTTCAATACGAGCAGTACTTC.

This clonotype was observed once. The CDR3 spells CASSQDRISNQPQHF. The CDR3 DNA is TGTGCCAGCAGTCAGGACAGGATTAGCAATCAGCCCCAGCATTTT. The V call is TRBV6-1, the J call TRBJ1-5; TRBD1 matches at 7 bases. The V and J ends lost 5 bases and 0 bases, in that order; junction bases with no gene match: 4. The germline V gene encodes CDR1 MNHNS and CDR2 SASEGT. This CDR3 has 15 residues.

This chain links TRBV20-1 with TRBJ1-4; 8 nucleotides line up with TRBD1. V trimming: 0 bases; J trimming: 3 bases; junction bases outside the gene matches: 9. Germline V gene sequence: CDR1 DFQATT, CDR2 SNEGSKA (reference sequence). The CDR3 contains 17 residues. The CDR3 coding sequence is TGCAGTGCTAGAGATCATGGGGGGACAGGTCCTAATGAAAAACTGTTTTTT. This translates into CSARDHGGTGPNEKLFF.

A few counts support this clonotype. This rearrangement joins TRBV29-1 to TRBJ2-7; D is perhaps TRBD1 (6 bases). Trimming cost V 1 base and J 5 bases, with 12 bases left between them. Germline V CDR1 and CDR2: SQVTM, ANQGSEA. The CDR3 contains 13 residues. This CDR3 reads CSVEGTVNDEQYF. CDR3 nucleotides: TGCAGCGTTGAAGGGACAGTCAATGACGAGCAGTACTTC.

This chain uses TRBV7-9 with TRBJ2-3; possibly TRBD2 for D (5 bases). The CDR3 has 16 amino acids. Trimming cost V 1 base and J 3 bases, with 14 bases left between them. Per germline, CDR1 SEHNR and CDR2 FQNEAQ (reference sequence). The CDR3 here is CASSLGLTSSTDTQYF. The DNA for the CDR3 is TGTGCCAGCAGCTTAGGACTAACTTCTAGTACAGATACGCAGTATTTT.

The chain has TRBV29-1 and TRBJ2-5; D could derive from TRBD1 or TRBD2 (5 bases each). V lost 8 bases to trimming and J lost 3 bases, with 22 bases between them. The CDR3 runs 15 residues. Looked up from germline, CDR1 is SQVTM and CDR2 is ANQGSEA. The CDR3 reads CSINLEGFWEETQYF. In nucleotides, the CDR3 is TGCAGCATAAACCTAGAGGGGTTTTGGGAAGAGACCCAGTACTTC.